This passage covers 16 T cell receptor beta chains from one sample sequenced in a study of regulatory T cells in long-lasting Graves disease. Arm-PCR of CDR3 regions with iRepertoire HTBI primers generated TCR beta libraries. TCRdb used MiXCR to reprocess the multiplex PCR reads, holding one entry per CDR3 protein. Seen here are a few hundred thousand distinct CDR3 sequences, approximately 23% observed once, and the top ten hold over 10%. Time point in this sample: persistent/refractory GD, antithyroid drugs over 5 years with positive TRAb. RNA extracted from PBMCs served as the sequencing template. The specimen comprised peripheral blood mononuclear cells (PBMCs), sampled when the disease was refractory, from a patient treated with antithyroid drugs. The origin of the receptors is a female donor with Graves disease.

The chain has TRBV29-1 and TRBJ1-1; D is perhaps TRBD1 (6 bases). The germline V and J ends were trimmed by 5 bases and 6 bases, with 10 bases remaining between them. CDR3 length equals 11 residues. Per germline, CDR1 SQVTM and CDR2 ANQGSEA. The CDR3 DNA is TGCAGCGTTCCCGGGGGCCCTGAAGCTTTCTTT. The encoded protein is CSVPGGPEAFF. The full variable domain, its missing parts supplied by reference TRBV29-1 and TRBJ1-1, is SAVISQKPSRDICQRGTSLTIQCQVDSQVTMMFWYRQQPGQSLTLIATANQGSEATYESGFVIDKFPISRPNLTFSTLTVSNMSPEDSSIYLCSVPGGPEAFFGQGTRLTVV.

J is TRBJ2-7 and V is TRBV28; 9 bases agree with TRBD2. Germline V gives CDR1 MDHEN, CDR2 SYDVKM. The CDR3 loop spans 15 amino acids. With 6 bases clipped from V and 2 bases from J, the junction kept 8 bases outside the gene matches. The CDR3 bases are TGTGCCAGCAGCGCCCAGGCGGGGGGGCCCTACGAGCAGTACTTC. The encoded protein is CASSAQAGGPYEQYF. Using reference TRBV28 and TRBJ2-7 for the parts outside the CDR3, the full variable domain is DVKVTQSSRYLVKRTGEKVFLECVQDMDHENMFWYRQDPGLGLRLIYFSYDVKMKEKGDIPEGYSVSREKKERFSLILESASTNQTSMYLCASSAQAGGPYEQYFGPGTRLTVT.

This clonotype was seen at least ten times. The CDR3 sequence is CASSKKGETQYF. The DNA of the CDR3 is TGTGCCAGCAGTAAGAAGGGGGAGACCCAGTACTTC. V gene TRBV6-2 or TRBV6-3 combines with J gene TRBJ2-5; maybe TRBD1 (5 bases). This CDR3 contains 12 residues. CDR1 and CDR2 from the germline V gene are MNHEY and SVGEGT. Deletions cut 5 bases from V and 5 bases from J, with 9 bases between.

This clonotype was detected many times. This rearrangement joins TRBV12-3 or TRBV12-4 to TRBJ2-5; no clear D gene. This CDR3 is 12 amino acids long. The V and J ends lost 5 bases and 5 bases respectively, with 9 bases between them. CDR3 sequence reads: CASSKAGETQYF. The DNA of the CDR3 is TGTGCCAGCAGTAAGGCTGGGGAGACCCAGTACTTC.

This clonotype was recorded many times. Relative to the germline gene, one junction end is altered; a read error may explain this. This chain links TRBV6-1 with TRBJ2-5; D gene uncertain. CDR3 length: 12 residues. Germline loops: CDR1 MNHNS, CDR2 SASEGT. As DNA, the CDR3 is TGTGCCAGCAGCTACCCGGCAGGCCCGATTAGTTTC. Amino acids: CASSYPAGPISF.

This clonotype occurred many times. The CDR3 DNA follows: TGTGCCAGCAGCTTGGCCGGGACATCTGACACCTTC. Protein product: CASSLAGTSDTF. The chain carries TRBV5-6 and TRBJ1-2; TRBD1 might be the D (6 bases). The V gene lost 0 bases and the J gene lost 12 bases, with 12 bases spanning the gap. This CDR3 has 12 residues. The germline CDR1 and CDR2 sequences are SGHDT and YYEEEE. Based on the CDR3 plus reference TRBV5-6 and TRBJ1-2, the full variable domain is DAGVTQSPTHLIKTRGQQVTLRCSPKSGHDTVSWYQQALGQGPQFIFQYYEEEERQRGNFPDRFSGHQFPNYSSELNVNALLLGDSALYLCASSLAGTSDTFGSGTRLTVV.

This clonotype was detected many times. The chain carries TRBV5-1 and TRBJ1-4; 10 positions agree with TRBD1. J gave up 3 bases and V 0 bases, and 2 bases lay outside the gene matches. This CDR3 comprises 16 residues. Per the germline V gene, CDR1 is SGHRS and CDR2 is YFSETQ. DNA of the CDR3: TGCGCCAGCAGCTTGGCCGGGACAGGGGCTAATGAAAAACTGTTTTTT. This gives the protein CASSLAGTGANEKLFF.

This clonotype appeared a few times. The genes are TRBV6-1 and TRBJ1-1, with unresolved D. The CDR3 consists of 14 residues. With 6 bases removed from V and 1 base from J, the gap between germline ends came to 12 bases. Germline V gene lookup returns CDR1 MNHNS and CDR2 SASEGT. CDR3 DNA: TGTGCCAGCAGGGATTTTGGGGAGAACACTGAAGCTTTCTTT. Protein: CASRDFGENTEAFF.

This clonotype was recorded a few times. J is TRBJ2-2 and V is TRBV18; D is uncertain. V gave up 8 bases and J gave up 5 bases, with 6 bases separating them. Germline loops: CDR1 KGHSH, CDR2 LQKENI. The length of the CDR3 is 11 residues. The CDR3 sequence is CASTGTGELFF. The CDR3 DNA reads TGTGCCAGCACTGGAACCGGGGAGCTGTTTTTT.

A few counts support this clonotype. V and J are TRBV19 and TRBJ1-4; 10 bases fit TRBD1. The CDR3 is 16 amino acids. The V gene end was trimmed by 5 bases and the J gene end by 6 bases; junction bases not matched to a gene: 9. Germline V gives CDR1 LNHDA, CDR2 SQIVND (reference sequence). CDR3 residues: CASSHPTGGDDEKLFF. CDR3 nucleotides: TGTGCCAGTAGTCATCCGACAGGGGGCGACGATGAAAAACTGTTTTTT.

This clonotype has at least ten counts. The chain employs TRBV28 and TRBJ1-1, with D tentatively TRBD1 (5 bases). There are 14 residues in the CDR3. V was trimmed by 5 bases and J by 2 bases, leaving 12 bases between them. CDR1 and CDR2 from the germline V gene are MDHEN and SYDVKM. This CDR3 is CASSAAGYNTEAFF. The CDR3 DNA sequence: TGTGCCAGCAGTGCCGCAGGGTATAACACTGAAGCTTTCTTT.

The genes are TRBV5-1 and TRBJ1-2; a weak D match, TRBD1 (5 bases). Looked up from germline, CDR1 is SGHRS and CDR2 is YFSETQ. The CDR3 covers 15 residues. Trimming left V 3 bases short and J 6 bases short, with 18 bases between. The CDR3 nucleotides are TGCGCCAGCAGCTCGGACGCCGGGACGGTCGATGGCTACACCTTC. Translated, it gives CASSSDAGTVDGYTF.

This clonotype was observed at least ten times. This chain uses TRBV6-5 with TRBJ2-4; D is unclear. CDR1 and CDR2 (germline): MNHEY, SVGAGI. The CDR3 totals 11 residues. V dropped 2 bases and J dropped 6 bases, with 2 bases sitting between them. The CDR3 reads CASSYVNIQYF. The CDR3 DNA sequence: TGTGCCAGCAGTTACGTAAACATTCAGTACTTC.

Many counts were recorded for this clonotype. The chain links TRBV28 to TRBJ1-4; 7 nucleotides match TRBD1. Germline CDR1 is MDHEN and CDR2 is SYDVKM. V lost 5 bases and J lost 9; bases outside the gene matches: 9. There are 14 residues in the CDR3. CDR3 sequence: CASSTDRESKKLFF. The CDR3 nucleotides are TGTGCCAGCAGTACCGACAGGGAGTCGAAAAAACTGTTTTTT. Variable domain in full (rest from reference TRBV28 and TRBJ1-4): DVKVTQSSRYLVKRTGEKVFLECVQDMDHENMFWYRQDPGLGLRLIYFSYDVKMKEKGDIPEGYSVSREKKERFSLILESASTNQTSMYLCASSTDRESKKLFFGSGTQLSVL.

The chain is built from TRBV6-2 or TRBV6-3 and TRBJ1-1; TRBD1 agrees at 8 bases. Germline V lookup: CDR1 MNHEY, CDR2 SVGEGT. The CDR3 length is 15 residues. V gave up 4 bases and J gave up 7 bases; unmatched junction bases: 11. CDR3 nucleotide sequence: TGTGCCAGCAGTTTAGAACAGGGGGGAATCAATGAAGCTTTCTTT. It translates to CASSLEQGGINEAFF.

The rearrangement joins TRBV6-1 to TRBJ2-6; 10 nucleotides line up with TRBD1. Per germline, CDR1 MNHNS and CDR2 SASEGT. The CDR3 is 17 residues long. The V gene end was trimmed by 3 bases and the J gene end by 3 bases; junction bases not matched to a gene: 5. The CDR3 spells CASSDTGTGVGANVLTF. The CDR3 bases are TGTGCCAGCAGTGACACCGGGACAGGGGTTGGGGCCAACGTCCTGACTTTC.